Each of the 25 T cell receptor beta chains below was sequenced from the same sample in a study of blood T cell repertoires in COVID-19. Measured with immunoSEQ multiplex PCR; TCRdb has only the in-frame clones, and not every one. The data hold some 74,000 clones, with approximately 80% observed a single time. The sample consisted of peripheral blood. These receptors were taken from a man older than 75 with acute or convalescent COVID-19.

V and J are TRBV5-6 and TRBJ1-1; 7 bases match TRBD1. The CDR3 length is 17 residues. The ends lost 4 bases at V and 2 bases at J; junction bases unmatched: 14. CDR1 SGHDT and CDR2 YYEEEE come from the germline V gene. CDR3 sequence: CASSLYQGQNFNTEAFF. CDR3 bases: TGTGCCAGCAGCCTATACCAGGGACAGAACTTTAACACTGAAGCTTTCTTT.

The rearrangement joins TRBV10-3 to TRBJ1-6, with TRBD1 as a possible D gene (6 bases). The CDR3 has 15 amino acids. V was trimmed by 5 bases and J by 4 bases, leaving 12 bases between them. Germline assignment: CDR1 ENHRY and CDR2 SYGVKD. The CDR3 spells CAISQGMEYNSPLHF. CDR3 bases: TGTGCCATCAGTCAGGGGATGGAATATAATTCACCCCTCCACTTT.

V usage is TRBV5-5 and J usage is TRBJ1-1; D remains ambiguous. Germline-derived CDR1 and CDR2 are SGHKS and YYEKEE (reference sequence). The ends were cut back, 2 bases at V and 0 bases at J, with 8 bases in the middle. This CDR3 is 14 amino acids long. CDR3 in amino acids: CASSFPGLNTEAFF. CDR3 DNA sequence: TGTGCCAGCAGCTTCCCAGGATTGAACACTGAAGCTTTCTTT.

The chain recombines TRBV5-1 with TRBJ1-2; TRBD1 matches at 7 bases. Germline V CDR1 and CDR2: SGHRS, YFSETQ. The CDR3 runs 16 residues. V shed 4 bases and J 1 base; nucleotides not matched to a gene: 10. CDR3 in DNA: TGCGCCAGCAGCAACGCCGGGACAGATCTTAACTATGGCTACACCTTC. Its protein product is CASSNAGTDLNYGYTF.

The V gene is TRBV6-5, the J gene TRBJ1-1; D is uncertain. Germline CDR1 reads MNHEY; CDR2 reads SVGAGI. V was trimmed by 10 bases and J by 3 bases, leaving 9 bases between them. The CDR3 is 11 amino acids. The CDR3 DNA follows: TGTGCCACCCTCGGGGACACTGAAGCTTTCTTT. Protein sequence: CATLGDTEAFF.

The rearrangement joins TRBV25-1 to TRBJ1-1; D may be TRBD1 (6 bases). The CDR3 spans 12 residues. Germline assignment: CDR1 MGHDK and CDR2 SYGVNS. V lost 7 bases and J 9 bases, leaving 15 bases between the germline ends. The CDR3 reads CASTKGGVQAFF. DNA of the CDR3: TGTGCCAGCACCAAAGGGGGGGTCCAAGCTTTCTTT. Using reference TRBV25-1 and TRBJ1-1 for the parts outside the CDR3, the full variable domain is EADIYQTPRYLVIGTGKKITLECSQTMGHDKMYWYQQDPGMELHLIHYSYGVNSTEKGDLSSESTVSRIRTEHFPLTLESARPSHTSQYLCASTKGGVQAFFGQGTRLTVV.

The chain joins TRBV5-6 to TRBJ1-5; D is perhaps TRBD1 (5 bases). CDR3 size: 14 residues. V lost 0 bases, J lost 4 bases, and 8 bases lay in between. In germline, CDR1 is SGHDT, CDR2 YYEEEE. CDR3 in amino acids: CASSLEGLNQPQHF. As DNA, the CDR3 is TGTGCCAGCAGCTTGGAGGGGCTAAATCAGCCCCAGCATTTT.

The chain employs TRBV7-2 and TRBJ2-1; D not certain. The CDR3 runs 13 residues. Trimming pared 1 base from V and 10 bases from J, leaving 11 bases between. Germline V gene lookup returns CDR1 SGHTA and CDR2 FQGNSA. CDR3 in DNA: TGTGCCAGCAGCTTAGAAGGCGGCGCCGAGCAGTTCTTC. This gives the protein CASSLEGGAEQFF.

The chain uses TRBV29-1 and TRBJ1-1; D is possibly TRBD1 (5 bases). The germline V gene has CDR1 SQVTM and CDR2 ANQGSEA. V dropped 5 bases and J dropped 1 base, with 8 bases sitting between them. The CDR3 covers 12 residues. CDR3 bases: TGCAGCGTTCTTACAGGGAACACTGAAGCTTTCTTT. This sequence encodes CSVLTGNTEAFF. Supplemented by reference TRBV29-1 and TRBJ1-1, the full variable domain reads SAVISQKPSRDICQRGTSLTIQCQVDSQVTMMFWYRQQPGQSLTLIATANQGSEATYESGFVIDKFPISRPNLTFSTLTVSNMSPEDSSIYLCSVLTGNTEAFFGQGTRLTVV.

CDR3 nucleotide sequence: TGTGCCAGCAGGCTACAGGGGACACACACAGATACGCAGTATTTT. This encodes CASRLQGTHTDTQYF. The chain has TRBV6-5 and TRBJ2-3, with 7 nucleotides matching TRBD1. The trim removed 6 bases at V and 2 bases at J, leaving 8 bases unmatched. The CDR3 length is 15 residues. Germline-derived CDR1 and CDR2 are MNHEY and SVGAGI.

The CDR3 DNA reads as TGTGCCAGCTCACTAGTCAAGTACAATGAGCAGTTCTTC. The encoded protein is CASSLVKYNEQFF. J is TRBJ2-1 and V is TRBV18, with D unclear. This CDR3 has 13 residues. V lost 4 bases and J lost 4, with 8 bases in between. Germline V CDR1 and CDR2: KGHSH, LQKENI.

The chain uses TRBV11-3 and TRBJ2-3; 8 nucleotides agree with TRBD1. From germline, CDR1 is SGHNT and CDR2 YENEEA. This CDR3 has 15 amino acids. The V and J ends lost 3 bases and 4 bases, in that order; junction bases with no gene match: 6. The CDR3, as DNA: TGTGCCAGCAGCTTGCGTGGGACAGGCGCAGATACGCAGTATTTT. Protein sequence: CASSLRGTGADTQYF.

V usage is TRBV24-1 and J usage is TRBJ1-1, with TRBD1 identical over 7 bases. The J segment lost 3 bases and the V segment lost 5 bases, leaving 5 bases of the junction unmatched. Germline CDR1 reads KGHDR; CDR2 reads SFDVKD. The CDR3 spans 14 residues. The CDR3 loop is CATSGGGSDTEAFF. In nucleotides, the CDR3 is TGTGCCACCAGTGGAGGGGGCAGTGACACTGAAGCTTTCTTT.

The table lists this clone with a count of one. This chain links TRBV6-1 with TRBJ2-7; D might be TRBD1 (5 bases). CDR3 length: 16 residues. The ends were cut back, 2 bases at V and 4 bases at J, with 18 bases in the middle. Germline CDR1 reads MNHNS; CDR2 reads SASEGT. The CDR3 loop reads CASSELQGVVRYEQYF. CDR3 nucleotides: TGTGCCAGCAGTGAACTCCAGGGCGTCGTAAGGTACGAGCAGTACTTC.

This chain connects TRBV20-1 to TRBJ2-3; possibly TRBD2 for D (6 bases). V lost 3 bases, J lost 3 bases, and 22 bases lay in between. Germline CDR1 and CDR2: DFQATT and SNEGSKA (reference sequence). The CDR3 consists of 17 residues. The DNA for the CDR3 is TGCAGTGCTAGTGGTTTATACATCCGGGGGAAAACAGATACGCAGTATTTT. Its protein product is CSASGLYIRGKTDTQYF.

The rearrangement links TRBV3-1 (or the pseudogene TRBV3-2) to TRBJ2-5; possible D gene TRBD2, 6 bases. The germline CDR1 and CDR2 sequences are LGHDT and YNNKEL (reference sequence). The CDR3 has 18 residues. V was trimmed by 4 bases and J by 2 bases, leaving 23 bases between them. CDR3 in amino acids: CASSLPPWGGKKQETQYF. CDR3 sequence (DNA): TGTGCCAGCAGCCTGCCCCCCTGGGGCGGGAAAAAGCAAGAGACCCAGTACTTC.

This clone was recorded only once. The chain couples TRBV9 to TRBJ2-1; TRBD2 agrees at 9 bases. V gave up 4 bases and J gave up 9 bases; unmatched junction bases: 5. Germline V gene data show CDR1 as SGDLS and CDR2 as YYNGEE. CDR3 length: 13 amino acids. As DNA, the CDR3 is TGTGCCAGCAGCCGGGCGGGGGGGGCTGAGCAGTTCTTC. This gives the protein CASSRAGGAEQFF.

This rearrangement joins TRBV6-5 to TRBJ1-2, with 8 positions matching TRBD1. The trim removed 6 bases at V and 6 bases at J, leaving 6 bases unmatched. The CDR3 extends over 13 amino acids. Germline CDR1 reads MNHEY; CDR2 reads SVGAGI. DNA of the CDR3: TGTGCCAGCAGCCTACAGGGGGATGATGGCTACACCTTC. Its protein product is CASSLQGDDGYTF.

The J gene is TRBJ1-3, the V gene TRBV6-1; D remains ambiguous. Germline CDR1 is MNHNS and CDR2 is SASEGT. The V gene lost 3 bases and the J gene lost 4 bases, with 13 bases spanning the gap. This CDR3 has 15 residues. The CDR3 spells CASSEQADRGNTIYF. The CDR3 region has the DNA TGTGCCAGCAGTGAGCAGGCTGATCGGGGAAACACCATATATTTT.

The sample holds one count of this clone. The chain combines TRBV19 with TRBJ1-3; D unclear. This CDR3 region has 14 residues. V lost 5 bases and J 3 bases, leaving 11 bases between the germline ends. Germline values: CDR1 LNHDA, CDR2 SQIVND (reference sequence). As DNA, the CDR3 is TGTGCCAGTAGTTTCCCGGGGTATGGAAACACCATATATTTT. It translates to CASSFPGYGNTIYF.

V is TRBV12-3 or TRBV12-4 and J is TRBJ1-2; D perhaps matches TRBD1 (5 bases). V was trimmed by 2 bases and J by 5 bases, leaving 6 bases between them. The CDR3 length is 12 residues. This CDR3 is CASSLRQYGYTF. In nucleotides, the CDR3 is TGTGCCAGCAGTTTACGACAGTATGGCTACACCTTC.

The J gene is TRBJ1-2, the V gene TRBV28, with TRBD1 matching over 10 bases. CDR3 length: 15 residues. Germline V gene sequence: CDR1 MDHEN, CDR2 SYDVKM. V shed 4 bases, J shed 4 bases, and the junction held 6 bases outside the gene matches. CDR3 region: CASSSGTGVGYGYTF. CDR3 DNA sequence: TGTGCCAGCAGTTCCGGGACAGGGGTGGGCTATGGCTACACCTTC.

This rearrangement joins TRBV18 to TRBJ2-1, with 7 bases identical to TRBD2. CDR1 KGHSH and CDR2 LQKENI come from the germline V gene. CDR3 length equals 16 residues. V lost 2 bases and J lost 7; bases outside the gene matches: 11. The CDR3 DNA follows: TGTGCCAGCTCACCAAGGTGGGGGGGACCGGGAAATGAGCAGTTCTTC. This gives the protein CASSPRWGGPGNEQFF.

J is TRBJ2-3 and V is TRBV4-3, with TRBD2 matching 8 bases. The junction had 13 bases not matched to a gene; V was cut back by 3 bases and J by 5 bases. CDR1 is LGHNA and CDR2 is YSLEER in the germline V gene. There are 17 residues in the CDR3. CDR3 coding DNA: TGCGCCAGCAGCCACACCCCGGATAGCGGGGCGGGAGATACGCAGTATTTT. Translating gives CASSHTPDSGAGDTQYF.

This clone appeared a few times. The rearrangement uses TRBV24-1 and TRBJ1-5, with D uncertain. Germline CDR1 is KGHDR and CDR2 is SFDVKD. Trimming left V 4 bases short and J 12 bases short, with 18 bases between. This CDR3 has 14 amino acids. CDR3 bases: TGTGCCACCAGTGAGCCCGGACCTTCGAGGGACCAGCATTTT. It codes for CATSEPGPSRDQHF.